A single sample gave rise to the 15 T cell receptor beta chains below, sequenced in a study of blood T cell repertoires in COVID-19. Sequencing was performed with immunoSEQ multiplex PCR; in TCRdb, only in-frame clones are kept and a portion is missing. The data show 210,000 or so clones, with about 91% seen just once and about 1.5% held by the top ten. The sample was peripheral blood. These receptor sequences come from a man aged 18 to 30 with active or convalescent COVID-19.

The V call is TRBV28, the J call TRBJ2-7; 11 bases line up with TRBD2. Trimming at V came to 0 bases and at J to 3 bases, leaving 1 base not matched to a gene. The CDR3 extends over 15 amino acids. Germline CDR1 MDHEN, CDR2 SYDVKM. The CDR3 spells CASSLWGTSGYEQYF. CDR3 DNA sequence: TGTGCCAGCAGTTTATGGGGGACTAGCGGCTACGAGCAGTACTTC.

V is TRBV19 and J is TRBJ1-1; D unresolved. CDR3 length equals 14 residues. CDR1 LNHDA and CDR2 SQIVND come from the germline V gene (reference sequence). The V end was cut by 3 bases, the J end by 0 bases, with 8 bases between. CDR3 in amino acids: CASSMNRLNTEAFF. Here the CDR3 DNA reads TGTGCCAGTAGTATGAACAGATTGAACACTGAAGCTTTCTTT.

The rearrangement links TRBV5-4 to TRBJ1-1; a weak D match, TRBD1 (6 bases). Trimming took off 4 bases at V and 1 base at J, with 8 bases between the two ends. Germline-derived CDR1 and CDR2 are SGHNT and YYREEE (reference sequence). The CDR3 is made up of 13 amino acids. The CDR3 is CASSPGQNTEAFF. The CDR3, as DNA: TGTGCCAGCAGCCCGGGACAGAACACTGAAGCTTTCTTT. The full variable domain, with the rest looked up from reference TRBV5-4 and TRBJ1-1, is ETGVTQSPTHLIKTRGQQVTLRCSSQSGHNTVSWYQQALGQGPQFIFQYYREEENGRGNFPPRFSGLQFPNYSSELNVNALELDDSALYLCASSPGQNTEAFFGQGTRLTVV.

The chain links TRBV3-1 (or the pseudogene TRBV3-2) to TRBJ1-1, with D unresolved. V was cut by 1 base and J by 4 bases, with 10 bases left in between. CDR1 and CDR2 (germline): LGHDT, YNNKEL (reference sequence). The CDR3 sequence is 14 residues long. CDR3 in DNA: TGTGCCAGCAGCCAAGGGTCCTATGGCACTGAAGCTTTCTTT. Amino acid sequence: CASSQGSYGTEAFF.

V and J are TRBV5-1 and TRBJ2-1; TRBD1 matches at 7 bases. This CDR3 comprises 15 residues. Germline CDR1 reads SGHRS; CDR2 reads YFSETQ. The V segment lost 4 bases and the J segment 3 bases; nucleotides outside the gene matches: 7. The chain's CDR3 is CASSPRTGDYNEQFF. The CDR3 coding sequence is TGCGCCAGCAGCCCCCGGACAGGAGACTACAATGAGCAGTTCTTC.

This clone occurred a few times. The chain carries TRBV10-1 and TRBJ1-1, with D perhaps matching TRBD1 (5 bases). Germline loops: CDR1 WNHNN, CDR2 SYGVQD (reference sequence). This CDR3 spans 14 amino acids. The V gene lost 10 bases and the J gene lost 6 bases, with 21 bases spanning the gap. This chain's CDR3 is CATQSHRGGAEAFF. As DNA, the CDR3 is TGCGCCACCCAGTCCCACCGGGGGGGGGCTGAAGCTTTCTTT.

V usage is TRBV29-1 and J usage is TRBJ2-4; 8 nucleotides line up with TRBD2. CDR1 SQVTM and CDR2 ANQGSEA come from the germline V gene. V shed 6 bases, J shed 6 bases, and the junction held 4 bases outside the gene matches. The CDR3 covers 12 residues. In DNA, the CDR3 is TGCAGCGTGCAGCGGGAGACAAACATTCAGTACTTC. Amino acids: CSVQRETNIQYF.

The chain carries TRBV19 and TRBJ2-7; D may be TRBD1 (6 bases). V was trimmed by 6 bases and J by 6 bases, leaving 12 bases between them. The CDR3 spans 12 residues. Germline V gene data show CDR1 as LNHDA and CDR2 as SQIVND (reference sequence). The chain's CDR3 is CASSATGIEQYF. DNA of the CDR3: TGTGCCAGTAGCGCTACAGGGATCGAGCAGTACTTC. Together with reference TRBV19 and TRBJ2-7, the CDR3 gives the full variable domain: DGGITQSPKYLFRKEGQNVTLSCEQNLNHDAMYWYRQDPGQGLRLIYYSQIVNDFQKGDIAEGYSVSREKKESFPLTVTSAQKNPTAFYLCASSATGIEQYFGPGTRLTVT.

The J gene is TRBJ1-4, the V gene TRBV14; D ambiguous. Germline V gene lookup returns CDR1 SGHDN and CDR2 FVKESK. The CDR3 extends over 12 amino acids. V lost 4 bases, J lost 10 bases, and 10 bases lay in between. CDR3 sequence (DNA): TGTGCCAGCAGCCCCTCTAGAGGAAAACTGTTTTTT. Translated, it gives CASSPSRGKLFF. Supplemented by reference TRBV14 and TRBJ1-4, the full variable domain reads EAGVTQFPSHSVIEKGQTVTLRCDPISGHDNLYWYRRVMGKEIKFLLHFVKESKQDESGMPNNRFLAERTGGTYSTLKVQPAELEDSGVYFCASSPSRGKLFFGSGTQLSVL.

V gene TRBV11-2 combines with J gene TRBJ2-5, with 8 bases matching TRBD2. This CDR3 contains 15 residues. After removal of 2 bases from V and 2 bases from J, the junction contained 4 bases not matched to a gene. CDR1 SGHAT and CDR2 FQNNGV come from the germline V gene. The CDR3 nucleotides read TGTGCCAGCAGCTTATTCGGGAGGGCTCAAGAGACCCAGTACTTC. It encodes CASSLFGRAQETQYF.

This clone has a single count. The V call is TRBV11-1, the J call TRBJ2-7; D perhaps matches TRBD2 (5 bases). The V end lost 5 bases, the J end lost 2 bases, and 13 bases lay between the germline ends. The CDR3 loop spans 14 amino acids. Germline-derived CDR1 and CDR2 are SGHAT and FQDESV (reference sequence). The CDR3: CASSPRLIAYEQYF. The CDR3 region has the DNA TGTGCCAGCAGCCCGAGACTAATAGCCTACGAGCAGTACTTC.

This chain links TRBV15 with TRBJ1-4; D might be TRBD1 (5 bases). Germline-derived CDR1 and CDR2 are LNHNV and YYDKDF (reference sequence). With 4 bases removed from V and 7 bases from J, the gap between germline ends came to 16 bases. This CDR3 region has 15 residues. CDR3 sequence reads: CATSIQNSGGEKLFF. The CDR3 DNA is TGTGCCACCAGCATACAGAATAGCGGGGGTGAAAAACTGTTTTTT.

The chain employs TRBV5-4 and TRBJ2-7; 8 nucleotides match TRBD2. The V gene's germline CDR1 is SGHNT and CDR2 YYREEE (reference sequence). With V trimmed by 1 base and J by 2 bases, 5 bases remained unmatched. There are 15 residues in the CDR3. The CDR3 bases are TGTGCCAGCAGCTTGTTCGAGCGGGGGACCTACGAGCAGTACTTC. Amino acid sequence: CASSLFERGTYEQYF.

This chain's CDR3 is CASSLTGEKLFF. The CDR3 DNA reads TGTGCCAGCAGCCTGACAGGGGAAAAACTGTTTTTT. The chain joins TRBV5-6 to TRBJ1-4; TRBD1 matches at 7 bases. The germline V gene has CDR1 SGHDT and CDR2 YYEEEE. CDR3 length: 12 residues. The J segment lost 8 bases and the V segment lost 4 bases, leaving 2 bases of the junction unmatched.

This chain connects TRBV7-2 to TRBJ2-1, with 9 bases fitting TRBD2. Germline V gene lookup returns CDR1 SGHTA and CDR2 FQGNSA. The CDR3 has 13 residues. Unmatched junction bases numbered 6, after V lost 5 bases and J lost 10 bases. As DNA, the CDR3 is TGTGCCAGCAGCCGAGGACTAGCGACCGAGCAGTTCTTC. This gives the protein CASSRGLATEQFF.